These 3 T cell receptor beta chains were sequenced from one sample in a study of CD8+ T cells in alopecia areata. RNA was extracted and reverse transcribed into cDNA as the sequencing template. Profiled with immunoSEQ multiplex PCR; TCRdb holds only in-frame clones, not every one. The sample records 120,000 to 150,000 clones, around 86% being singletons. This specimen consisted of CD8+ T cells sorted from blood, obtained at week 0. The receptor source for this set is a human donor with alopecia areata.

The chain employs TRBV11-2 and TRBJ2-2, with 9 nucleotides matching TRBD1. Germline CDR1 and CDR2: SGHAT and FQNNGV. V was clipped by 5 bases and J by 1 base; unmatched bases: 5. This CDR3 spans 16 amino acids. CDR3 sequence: CASSPRTGENTGELFF. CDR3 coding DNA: TGTGCCAGCAGCCCCCGGACAGGGGAGAACACCGGGGAGCTGTTTTTT.

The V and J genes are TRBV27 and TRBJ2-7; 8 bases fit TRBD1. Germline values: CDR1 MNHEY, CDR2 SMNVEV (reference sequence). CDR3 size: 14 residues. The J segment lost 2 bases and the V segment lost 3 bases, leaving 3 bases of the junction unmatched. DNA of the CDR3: TGTGCCAGCAGTTTGACAGGGGCGCCCTACGAGCAGTACTTC. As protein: CASSLTGAPYEQYF.

In DNA, the CDR3 is TGTGCTAGTGGTCTAGGGGATGAGCAGTTCTTC. It specifies CASGLGDEQFF. The rearrangement uses TRBV12-5 and TRBJ2-1; D perhaps matches TRBD1 (5 bases). This CDR3 region has 11 residues. Per the germline V gene, CDR1 is LGHNT and CDR2 is FRNRAP. V gave up 5 bases and J gave up 8 bases, with 7 bases separating them.